These T cell receptor beta chains were read from a single sample in a study of T cell clones after liver transplantation. Using immunoSEQ multiplex PCR, the repertoire was profiled, and TCRdb retains in-frame clones only, with some absent. This table holds about 80,000 clones, about 82% found once. The sample here was CD4+ T cells from blood, taken 45 to 46 months after liver transplant. The receptor set was obtained from a human patient who received a liver transplant. Some T cells may have originated in the graft donor. The CDR3 runs from the conserved cysteine through the conserved F or W. The D gene is left open where the match is weak. Clone sizes are given selectively: once, few, many, or a class where the clone is expanded.

J | size | D | V | DNA | CDR3
TRBJ1-1 | . | . | TRBV5-6 | TGTGCCAGCAGCTTGGGGACAAGGATGAACACTGAAGCTTTCTTT | CASSLGTRMNTEAFF
TRBJ1-4 | . | . | TRBV4-2 | TGTGCCAGCAGCCAAGCCTGGGGGACTAATGAAAAACTGTTTTTT | CASSQAWGTNEKLFF
TRBJ1-2 | once | . | TRBV4-1 | TGCGCCAGCAGCCAATCCGGGACACTAAACTATGGCTACACCTTC | CASSQSGTLNYGYTF
TRBJ2-5 | . | . | TRBV6-6 | TGTGCCAGCAGTCTAGAGAGGGTCCAGTACTTC | CASSLERVQYF
TRBJ1-1 | . | . | TRBV11-3 | TGTGCCAGCAGCTTATCCGGGATTAACACTGAAGCTTTCTTT | CASSLSGINTEAFF
TRBJ1-5 | . | TRBD1 | TRBV10-2 | TGCGCCAGCTGGGACAGGGCGGGACAGCCCCAGCATTTT | CASWDRAGQPQHF
TRBJ1-1 | few | . | TRBV28 | TGTGCCAGCAGTCGAACTAATCCTGGAGCTTTCTTT | CASSRTNPGAFF
TRBJ2-1 | . | . | TRBV28 | TGTGCCGCAGAGAGGAAGGGAGGCATAATCTACAATGAGCAGTTCTTC | CAAERKGGIIYNEQFF
TRBJ2-1 | . | TRBD2 | TRBV12-5 | TGTGCTAGCGGGACTAGCCCAGGCAATGAGCAGTTCTTC | CASGTSPGNEQFF
TRBJ2-1 | . | TRBD1 | TRBV7-2 | TGTGCCAGCAGCTTAGAGGGGGCCCCTAAATTCTTC | CASSLEGAPKFF
TRBJ2-3 | . | . | TRBV29-1 | TGCAGCGTTGTTGTCGGGAGTGTTGCAGATACGCAGTATTTT | CSVVVGSVADTQYF
TRBJ2-1 | few | . | TRBV28 | TGTGCCAGCAGTTTGAATAGGGGCAGCTTGGTCGATGAGCAGTTCTTC | CASSLNRGSLVDEQFF
TRBJ1-1 | . | . | TRBV11-2 | TGTGCCAGCAGCCCGGAGGGTCTTACTGAAGCTTTCTTT | CASSPEGLTEAFF
TRBJ2-1 | once | TRBD1 | TRBV7-9 | TGTGCCAGCAGCTCACGACAGGGGGCTAATGAGCAGTTCTTC | CASSSRQGANEQFF
TRBJ2-3 | . | TRBD2 | TRBV18 | TGTGCCAGCTCCCAACAGCGGGACGGCCTAGATACGCAGTATTTT | CASSQQRDGLDTQYF
TRBJ1-5 | . | . | TRBV30 | TGTGCCTGGAGTGTACTGAGCAATCAGCCCCAGCATTTT | CAWSVLSNQPQHF
TRBJ2-1 | once | TRBD2 | TRBV9 | TGTGCCAGCACCCCCCTCGGACTAGCGGTAACCAATGAGCAGTTCTTC | CASTPLGLAVTNEQFF
TRBJ2-2 | . | . | TRBV21-1 | TGTGCCAGCAGCAATCATTGCGGGAGTAAGTCCGGGGAGCTGTTTTTT | CASSNHCGSKSGELFF
TRBJ1-2 | . | . | TRBV30 | TGTGCCTGGAGTACTGCGACAGCGAGGGGCTATGGCTACACCTTC | CAWSTATARGYGYTF
TRBJ1-5 | . | . | TRBV14 | TGTGCCAGCAGCCTCAAACATTGGGGATACAATCAGCCCCAGCATTTT | CASSLKHWGYNQPQHF
TRBJ2-5 | . | TRBD1 | TRBV7-8 | TGTGCCAGCAGCTTCGACAGGGTCCCCAGAGAGACCCAGTACTTC | CASSFDRVPRETQYF
TRBJ2-7 | . | TRBD2 | TRBV18 | TGTGCCAGCTCACCGCTAGCGGAGTCGGGGGAGCAGTACTTC | CASSPLAESGEQYF
TRBJ1-5 | . | . | TRBV10-2 | TGCGCCAGCAGTGACGAAGTGCGACCCCAGCATTTT | CASSDEVRPQHF
TRBJ1-1 | . | . | TRBV12-5 | TGTGCTAGTGCCACACACCGAATGTGGACTGAAGCTTTCTTT | CASATHRMWTEAFF
TRBJ2-7 | . | . | TRBV19 | TGTGCCAGTAGTATAGAGTCACGTAACCGATACGAGCAGTACTTC | CASSIESRNRYEQYF
TRBJ2-7 | . | TRBD1 | TRBV14 | TGTGCCAGCAGCCAAGGAAGGACAGGGCACTACGAGCAGTACTTC | CASSQGRTGHYEQYF
TRBJ2-4 | . | . | TRBV30 | TGTGCCTGGGAGGGGTCTAGCCTAGCCAAAAACATTCAGTACTTC | CAWEGSSLAKNIQYF
TRBJ1-2 | few | . | TRBV2 | TGTGCCAGCACCGGGCCCAGCTATGGCTACACCTTC | CASTGPSYGYTF
TRBJ2-1 | . | TRBD2 | TRBV5-1 | TGCGCCAGCACCCGACTAGCGAGCTCCTACAATGAGCAGTTCTTC | CASTRLASSYNEQFF
TRBJ1-5 | . | . | TRBV6-6 | TGTGCCAGCAGTTTTTCAGGGTTAAGTCAGCCCCAGCATTTT | CASSFSGLSQPQHF
TRBJ2-7 | . | TRBD1 | TRBV29-1 | TGCAGCGTTATCCGGGACAGGGGGCGTAGCTCCTACGAGCAGTACTTC | CSVIRDRGRSSYEQYF
TRBJ2-7 | . | . | TRBV6-4 | TGTGCCAGCAGTCTGGAGACAGGAGTTCCCTACGAGCAGTACTTC | CASSLETGVPYEQYF
TRBJ1-2 | . | TRBD1 | TRBV27 | TGTGCCAGCAGTTTCGCCGGGACAGGGGGCGCTAGGAATGGCTACACCTTC | CASSFAGTGGARNGYTF
TRBJ2-1 | . | TRBD2 | TRBV7-2 | TGTGCCAGCAGCTCGGGACTAGTTAACAATGAGCAGTTCTTC | CASSSGLVNNEQFF
TRBJ1-5 | . | TRBD1 | TRBV30 | TGTGCCTGGGCGCCGAAGGACAGGGGATATCAGCCCCAGCATTTT | CAWAPKDRGYQPQHF
TRBJ1-5 | . | . | TRBV5-1 | TGCGCCAGCAGCTTGGACGGGGGCCATCAGCCCCAGCATTTT | CASSLDGGHQPQHF
TRBJ1-1 | . | . | TRBV6-1 | TGTGCCAGCAGTTTATACAGAGGAATGAACACTGAAGCTTTCTTT | CASSLYRGMNTEAFF
TRBJ2-6 | . | . | TRBV6-1 | TGTGCCAGCTTGAGGAGGGCCAACGTCCTGACTTTC | CASLRRANVLTF
TRBJ2-1 | . | . | TRBV5-5 | TGTGCCAGCAGCTCACAGGGGGGGTCCTACAATGAGCAGTTCTTC | CASSSQGGSYNEQFF
TRBJ2-5 | . | . | TRBV6-5 | TGTGCCAGCAGTTACGCCGGGGATCGGGAGACCCAGTACTTC | CASSYAGDRETQYF
TRBJ1-2 | . | TRBD1 | TRBV4-2 | TGTGCCAGCAGCCTCCCAGGGGGGGATTATGGCTACACCTTC | CASSLPGGDYGYTF
TRBJ1-1 | . | . | TRBV7-3 | TGTGCCAGCAGCCAACGGGGGAACACTGAAGCTTTCTTT | CASSQRGNTEAFF
TRBJ2-5 | . | . | TRBV5-1 | TGCGCCAGCAGCCCGAGCCTTCCGGTAGAGACCCAGTACTTC | CASSPSLPVETQYF
TRBJ2-1 | . | TRBD2 | TRBV7-8 | TGTGCCAGCAGCCCCACTAGCGGGAGGTACAATGAGCAGTTCTTC | CASSPTSGRYNEQFF
TRBJ1-4 | . | TRBD1 | TRBV28 | TGTGCCAGCAGGGACAGGGGGCAAGAAAAACTGTTTTTT | CASRDRGQEKLFF
TRBJ1-2 | . | . | TRBV18 | TGTGCCAGCTCACCAAATACGGACCCCGGAGGTGGCTACACCTTC | CASSPNTDPGGGYTF
TRBJ1-2 | . | . | TRBV11-2 | TGTGCCAGCAGTCGAGACACCTTCTATGGCTACACCTTC | CASSRDTFYGYTF
TRBJ1-1 | few | . | TRBV15 | TGTGCCACCAGCAGAGGTGGAACCCTGAACACTGAAGCTTTCTTT | CATSRGGTLNTEAFF
TRBJ1-5 | . | TRBD1 | TRBV5-6 | TGTGCCAGCAGCTTGGCCGGGACAGGGGGTGGCAATCAGCCCCAGCATTTT | CASSLAGTGGGNQPQHF
TRBJ1-3 | . | . | TRBV4-3 | TGCGCCAGCAGCCAAGAGCTTGCTGGAAACATCATATATTTT | CASSQELAGNIIYF
TRBJ2-3 | . | . | TRBV7-2 | TGTGCCAGCAGCCTAACAGATACGCAGTATTTT | CASSLTDTQYF
TRBJ2-7 | . | TRBD1 | TRBV28 | TGTGCCAGCAGTTCCTGGGACAGACCCTACGATGAGCAGTACTTC | CASSSWDRPYDEQYF
TRBJ1-1 | . | . | TRBV28 | TGTGCCAGCAGTCTCCCCGGAGGGTGGAGTGGCACTGAAGCTTTCTTT | CASSLPGGWSGTEAFF
TRBJ2-1 | . | . | TRBV2 | TGTGCCAGCAGATCGGACCTAGATGAGCAGTTCTTC | CASRSDLDEQFF
TRBJ1-1 | once | . | TRBV9 | TGTGCCAGCAGCAACCCGGGGTTCGGCATGAACACTGAAGCTTTCTTT | CASSNPGFGMNTEAFF
TRBJ2-5 | . | TRBD2 | TRBV7-2 | TGTGCCAGCAGCCAAGGGCTAGCGGGAGGCGCGGAGACCCAGTACTTC | CASSQGLAGGAETQYF
TRBJ2-1 | . | . | TRBV7-2 | TGTGCCAGCAGCTACTCGACAGTTCTCAATGAGCAGTTCTTC | CASSYSTVLNEQFF
TRBJ1-4 | . | . | TRBV6-5 | TGTGCCAGCAGTTTCAGTGCAACTAATGAAAAACTGTTTTTT | CASSFSATNEKLFF
TRBJ1-3 | . | . | TRBV7-6 | TGTGCCAGCAGCTTAGATGGGGGAACAGGCCTATTCTCTGGAAACACCATATATTTT | CASSLDGGTGLFSGNTIYF
TRBJ1-2 | . | . | TRBV20-1 | TGCAGTGCTAGTCCAACGAATGGCTACACCTTC | CSASPTNGYTF